This entry concerns a single T cell receptor (beta chain). The antigen is undetermined. The source of the sample is a study of a mutant IDH1 vaccine in newly diagnosed glioma. Noted time point: week 5, during vaccination. Doses of 300 ug of mutant IDH1 20-mer peptide were given with topical imiquimod. Tumors from donors were new WHO grade 3 or 4 IDH1-mutant astrocytomas with ATRX loss. The table came from immunoSEQ multiplex PCR; TCRdb's copy has only in-frame clones and leaves some out. Found here are under 70,000 clones, roughly four fifths of them singletons; the top ten hold 6.5% to 8.5%. This CDR3 comprises 15 residues. CDR1 is SGHVS, CDR2 FNYEAQ, per germline. Losses at the gene ends were 3 bases for V and 4 bases for J; bases not matched to a gene: 8.

The clonotype was recovered from a woman in her fifties or sixties with glioma. Material: PBMCs, obtained from a glioma patient whose treatment included an IDH1 peptide vaccine. The chain links TRBV7-6 to TRBJ1-1; 7 nucleotides match TRBD1. The CDR3 region is CASSFRTGMGTEAFF. Here the CDR3 DNA reads TGTGCCAGCAGCTTCCGGACAGGCATGGGCACTGAAGCTTTCTTT.